The clone carrying this T cell receptor (beta chain) was observed a handful of times. The data are from a study of blood T cell repertoires in COVID-19. Study details: COVID-19 samples, acute and convalescent, were from the United States, Italy and Spain. Nucleic acid was either cDNA or gDNA, and it came from T cells, B-cell-depleted T cells, or PBMCs.

Trimming pared 4 bases from V and 2 bases from J, leaving 13 bases between. Germline V gene lookup returns CDR1 SGHDT and CDR2 YYEEEE. The CDR3 is made up of 15 amino acids. In the authors' workflow: Using reference gene primer amplification, nucleated cell counts were estimated. Profiling relied on immunoSEQ multiplex PCR, and the TCRdb table lists in-frame clones only, not all of them. V and J calls and clone size come straight from that table; D and trimming were deduced from the DNA. The sample records about 160,000 clones, around 77% being singletons. The V gene is TRBV5-6, the J gene TRBJ2-1, with D perhaps TRBD1 (5 bases). Sequenced sample: peripheral blood. The receptor's source is a man aged 65-85 years with acute or convalescent COVID-19. This CDR3 is CASSQFDSTYNEQFF. CDR3 bases: TGTGCCAGCAGCCAGTTTGACAGTACCTACAATGAGCAGTTCTTC.